A selection of T cell receptor beta chains follows, all from one sample in a study of CD8 T cells in acute hepatitis C reinfection. Profiled with immunoSEQ multiplex PCR; TCRdb holds only in-frame clones, not every one. The sample consists of 30,000 to 45,000 clones, approximately 85% of them appearing once. Sequencing was carried out using naive CD8+ T cells from PBMCs. These receptor sequences come from a woman aged 18-29 years who spontaneously cleared hepatitis C infection. Each CDR3 is given without its conserved first and last residue. Fields, in order: V gene, CDR3 protein.

v_gene: TRBV7-9; CDR3aa: ASSPTGRSGEQY
v_gene: TRBV7-9; CDR3aa: ASSLGTSLNEQF
v_gene: TRBV19; CDR3aa: ASSLEESYGYT
v_gene: TRBV5-6; CDR3aa: ASSHPTGQETQY
v_gene: TRBV7-6; CDR3aa: ASSPNLAGSTDTQY
v_gene: TRBV29-1; CDR3aa: SALSRTGGYSTGELF
v_gene: TRBV4-1; CDR3aa: ASSQGRGAYNEQF
v_gene: TRBV27; CDR3aa: ASSLRGSHEQF
v_gene: TRBV7-8; CDR3aa: ASSLGPGRGGTEAF
v_gene: TRBV11-3; CDR3aa: ASSLDFRDGELF
v_gene: TRBV7-8; CDR3aa: ASSGSGFWTGELF
v_gene: TRBV4-1; CDR3aa: ASSQVSSGDEQY
v_gene: TRBV12-5; CDR3aa: ASAPLLGEGVAYNEQF
v_gene: TRBV7-9; CDR3aa: ASSKLAGGGGEQF
v_gene: TRBV12-5; CDR3aa: ASGIGTSGSNEQF
v_gene: TRBV7-8; CDR3aa: ASSLAYRNEQF
v_gene: TRBV11-1; CDR3aa: ASSETGTAVEGYT
v_gene: TRBV5-1; CDR3aa: ASSGTYEQY
v_gene: TRBV7-9; CDR3aa: ASSPSTAGELF
v_gene: TRBV2; CDR3aa: AGRRNTGELF
v_gene: TRBV14; CDR3aa: ASSQGPTAF
v_gene: TRBV9; CDR3aa: ASSASLGLAGVVDTQY
v_gene: TRBV7-6; CDR3aa: ASSPSPTPVHTQY
v_gene: TRBV19; CDR3aa: ATSASATYEQY
v_gene: TRBV27; CDR3aa: ATLDSFGGEQY
v_gene: TRBV18; CDR3aa: ASSPYKQGEDNQPQH
v_gene: TRBV6-5; CDR3aa: ASSYSTVGTNEQF
v_gene: TRBV10-1; CDR3aa: ASSEEVLAGGPGEQF
v_gene: TRBV21-1; CDR3aa: ASSKGCSGEASTDTQY
v_gene: TRBV5-8; CDR3aa: ASSWGAGVYNEQF
v_gene: TRBV27; CDR3aa: ASSPESGTSTDTQY
v_gene: TRBV13; CDR3aa: ASSASQLGETQY
v_gene: TRBV6-5; CDR3aa: ASSYSNQVSGELF
v_gene: TRBV27; CDR3aa: ASNTGFLTNTEAF
v_gene: TRBV7-2; CDR3aa: ASSLGLASYEQY
v_gene: TRBV9; CDR3aa: ASSARTSNRDRVVTEAF
v_gene: TRBV27; CDR3aa: ASINSGTGELF
v_gene: TRBV7-2; CDR3aa: ASSLYPPYEQY
v_gene: TRBV29-1; CDR3aa: SVVYVGQGIYGYT
v_gene: TRBV4-1; CDR3aa: ASSPGTDSSYNEQF
v_gene: TRBV11-3; CDR3aa: ASSLRGSNTEAF
v_gene: TRBV29-1; CDR3aa: SVQLSGNSYNEQF
v_gene: TRBV7-9; CDR3aa: ASSLVTGRETQY
v_gene: TRBV7-9; CDR3aa: ASSRVLYSSYEQY
v_gene: TRBV21-1; CDR3aa: ASGGDVPSGEQF
v_gene: TRBV6-1; CDR3aa: ASRSTVHEQF
v_gene: TRBV19; CDR3aa: ASSISLGRETQY
v_gene: TRBV27; CDR3aa: ASSLLGLVDEQF
v_gene: TRBV10-3; CDR3aa: AISDSSGGTQY
v_gene: TRBV5-1; CDR3aa: ASMWGLADNEQF
v_gene: TRBV4-1; CDR3aa: ASSPGTTTDEQY
v_gene: TRBV9; CDR3aa: ASSVEDNLTYGYT
v_gene: TRBV27; CDR3aa: ASGVQGVYTEAF
v_gene: TRBV10-3; CDR3aa: AISESGGEGEKLF
v_gene: TRBV19; CDR3aa: ASSIRRWETQY